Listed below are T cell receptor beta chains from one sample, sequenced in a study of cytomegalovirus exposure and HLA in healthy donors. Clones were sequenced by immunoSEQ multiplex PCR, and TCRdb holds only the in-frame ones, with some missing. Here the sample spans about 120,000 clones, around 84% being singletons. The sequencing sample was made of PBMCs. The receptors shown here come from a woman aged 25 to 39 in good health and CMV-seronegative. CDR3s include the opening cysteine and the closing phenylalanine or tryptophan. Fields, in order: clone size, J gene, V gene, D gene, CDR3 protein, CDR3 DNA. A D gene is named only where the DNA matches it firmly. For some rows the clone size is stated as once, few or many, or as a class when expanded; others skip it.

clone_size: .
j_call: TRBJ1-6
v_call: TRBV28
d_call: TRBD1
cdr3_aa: CASSSTGTGLIRNSPLHF
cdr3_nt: TGTGCCAGCAGTTCTACCGGGACAGGGTTGATAAGGAATTCACCCCTCCACTTT

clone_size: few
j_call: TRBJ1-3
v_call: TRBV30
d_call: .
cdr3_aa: CAWGRQELSVNTIYF
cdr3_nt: TGTGCCTGGGGAAGACAGGAGTTAAGTGTAAACACCATATATTTT

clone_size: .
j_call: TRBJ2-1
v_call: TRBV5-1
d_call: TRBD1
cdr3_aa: CASSWTGTGADNEQFF
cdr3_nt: TGCGCCAGCAGCTGGACCGGGACAGGGGCCGACAATGAGCAGTTCTTC

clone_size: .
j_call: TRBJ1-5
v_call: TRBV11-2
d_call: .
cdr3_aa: CASSKDSKSNQPQHF
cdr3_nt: TGTGCCAGCAGTAAAGACAGTAAAAGCAATCAGCCCCAGCATTTT

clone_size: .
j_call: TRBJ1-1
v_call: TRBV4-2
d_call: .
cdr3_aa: CASSPPGRGGLTEAFF
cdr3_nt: TGTGCCAGCAGCCCCCCCGGTAGGGGGGGGCTCACTGAAGCTTTCTTT

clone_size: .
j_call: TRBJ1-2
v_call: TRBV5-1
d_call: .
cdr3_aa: CASSLKAQGSGYTF
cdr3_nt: TGCGCCAGCAGCTTGAAGGCGCAGGGTTCTGGCTACACCTTC

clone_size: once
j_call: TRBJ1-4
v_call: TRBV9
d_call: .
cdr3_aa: CASSPAESTYNEKLFF
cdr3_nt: TGTGCCAGCAGCCCCGCTGAATCCACCTATAATGAAAAACTGTTTTTT

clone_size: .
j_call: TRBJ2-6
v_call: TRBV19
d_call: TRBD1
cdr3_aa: CASSRRQGAGANVLTF
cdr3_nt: TGTGCCAGTAGTAGGCGACAGGGGGCTGGGGCCAACGTCCTGACTTTC

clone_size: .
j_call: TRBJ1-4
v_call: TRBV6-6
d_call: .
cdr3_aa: CASTNRESTNEKLFF
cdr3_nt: TGTGCCAGCACCAATAGGGAGTCAACTAATGAAAAACTGTTTTTT

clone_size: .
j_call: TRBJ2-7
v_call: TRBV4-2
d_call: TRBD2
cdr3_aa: CASSQDAGVGYEQYF
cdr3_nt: TGTGCCAGCAGCCAAGATGCGGGAGTAGGTTACGAGCAGTACTTC

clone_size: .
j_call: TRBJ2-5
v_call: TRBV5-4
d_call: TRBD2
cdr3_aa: CASSSGTSGGRGTQYF
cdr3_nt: TGTGCCAGCAGCTCCGGGACTAGCGGGGGCCGGGGGACCCAGTACTTC

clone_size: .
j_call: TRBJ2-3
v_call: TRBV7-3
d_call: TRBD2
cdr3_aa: CASSRTSGGATDTQYF
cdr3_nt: TGTGCCAGCAGCAGGACTAGCGGGGGGGCCACAGATACGCAGTATTTT

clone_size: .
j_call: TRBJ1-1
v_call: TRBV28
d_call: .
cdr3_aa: CASSHPGVLNTEAFF
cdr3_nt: TGTGCCAGCAGTCACCCGGGGGTACTGAACACTGAAGCTTTCTTT

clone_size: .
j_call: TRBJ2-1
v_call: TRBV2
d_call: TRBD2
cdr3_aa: CASGGTSGPYNEQFF
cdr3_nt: TGTGCCAGCGGCGGGACTAGCGGCCCATACAATGAGCAGTTCTTC

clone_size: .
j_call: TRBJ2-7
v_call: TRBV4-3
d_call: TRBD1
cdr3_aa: CASSQEGTGLYEQYF
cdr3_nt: TGCGCCAGCAGCCAAGAGGGGACAGGCCTCTACGAGCAGTACTTC

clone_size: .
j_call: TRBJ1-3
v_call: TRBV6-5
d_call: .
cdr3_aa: CASSSVSGNTIYF
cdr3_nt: TGTGCCAGCAGCTCGGTCTCTGGAAACACCATATATTTT

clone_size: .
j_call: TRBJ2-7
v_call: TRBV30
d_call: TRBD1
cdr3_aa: CAWEFGTGSGEQYF
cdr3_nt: TGTGCCTGGGAGTTCGGGACAGGGTCTGGCGAGCAGTACTTC

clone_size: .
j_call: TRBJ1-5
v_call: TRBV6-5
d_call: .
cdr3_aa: CASRAVGGSNQPQHF
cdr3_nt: TGTGCCAGCAGGGCCGTAGGGGGTAGCAATCAGCCCCAGCATTTT

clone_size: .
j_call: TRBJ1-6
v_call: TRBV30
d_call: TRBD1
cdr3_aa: CAWSRGDRSSYNSPLHF
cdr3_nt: TGTGCCTGGAGTCGTGGGGACAGGAGCTCCTATAATTCACCCCTCCACTTT

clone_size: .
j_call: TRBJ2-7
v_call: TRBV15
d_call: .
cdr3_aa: CATSHLANYEQYF
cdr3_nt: TGTGCCACCAGCCACCTCGCTAACTACGAGCAGTACTTC

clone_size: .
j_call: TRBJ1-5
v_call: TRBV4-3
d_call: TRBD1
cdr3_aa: CASSQGTGSNQPQHF
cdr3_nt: TGCGCCAGCAGCCAGGGGACAGGGTCTAATCAGCCCCAGCATTTT

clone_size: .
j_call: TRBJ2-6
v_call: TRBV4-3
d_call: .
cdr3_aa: CASSQGGWDSGANVLTF
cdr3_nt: TGCGCCAGCAGCCAAGGAGGGTGGGACTCTGGGGCCAACGTCCTGACTTTC

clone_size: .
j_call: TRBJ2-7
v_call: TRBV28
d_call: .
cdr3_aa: CASSEGTRRVREQYF
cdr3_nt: TGTGCCAGCAGCGAAGGGACACGCCGGGTAAGGGAGCAGTACTTC

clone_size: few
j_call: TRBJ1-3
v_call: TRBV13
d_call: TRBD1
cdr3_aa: CASSLDRGPSGNTIYF
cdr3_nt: TGTGCCAGCAGCTTGGACAGGGGCCCTTCTGGAAACACCATATATTTT

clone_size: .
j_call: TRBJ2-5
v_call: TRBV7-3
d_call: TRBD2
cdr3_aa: CASSLLAGSVETQYF
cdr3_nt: TGTGCCAGCAGCTTATTAGCGGGATCGGTCGAGACCCAGTACTTC

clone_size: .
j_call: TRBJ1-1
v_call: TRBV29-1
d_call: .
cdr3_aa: CSVDRDMNTEAFF
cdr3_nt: TGCAGCGTTGACAGGGATATGAACACTGAAGCTTTCTTT

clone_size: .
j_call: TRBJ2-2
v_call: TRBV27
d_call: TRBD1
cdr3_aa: CASNRQGRFGELFF
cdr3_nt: TGTGCCAGCAACCGACAGGGAAGGTTCGGGGAGCTGTTTTTT

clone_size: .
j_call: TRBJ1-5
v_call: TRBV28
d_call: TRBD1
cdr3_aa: CASRHRQGSVSNQPQHF
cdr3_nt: TGTGCCAGCAGGCATAGACAGGGTTCGGTTAGCAATCAGCCCCAGCATTTT

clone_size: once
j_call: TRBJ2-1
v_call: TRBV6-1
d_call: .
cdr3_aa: CASSEANMALVNEQFF
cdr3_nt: TGTGCCAGCAGTGAAGCTAACATGGCCCTAGTCAATGAGCAGTTCTTC

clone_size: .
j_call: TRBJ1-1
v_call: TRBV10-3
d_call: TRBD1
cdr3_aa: CAIRSTGDTEAFF
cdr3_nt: TGTGCCATCAGATCGACAGGGGACACTGAAGCTTTCTTT

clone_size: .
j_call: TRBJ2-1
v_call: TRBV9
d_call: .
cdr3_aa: CASSVGGSESMFF
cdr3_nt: TGTGCCAGCAGCGTAGGCGGCTCCGAGAGCATGTTCTTC

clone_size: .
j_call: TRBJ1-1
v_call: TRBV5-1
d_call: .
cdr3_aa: CASSWAPELMNTEAFF
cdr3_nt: TGCGCCAGCAGCTGGGCCCCCGAGCTAATGAACACTGAAGCTTTCTTT

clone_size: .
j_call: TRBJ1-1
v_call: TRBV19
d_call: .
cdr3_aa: CASSIPFEAFF
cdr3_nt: TGTGCCAGTAGTATTCCATTTGAAGCTTTCTTT

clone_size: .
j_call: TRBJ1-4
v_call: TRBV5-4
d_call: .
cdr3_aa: CASSFPGNEKLFF
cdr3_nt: TGTGCCAGCAGCTTCCCGGGGAATGAAAAACTGTTTTTT